What follows are 2 T cell receptor beta chains derived from one specimen sequenced in a study of blood T cell repertoires in COVID-19. TCRdb keeps only in-frame clones here, not all; method: immunoSEQ multiplex PCR. Altogether about 180,000 clones are present, approximately 83% being singletons, with the ten largest covering roughly 9.8%. Sequenced sample: peripheral blood. These receptors were taken from a human donor with active or convalescent COVID-19. The donor label of this sample is uncertain.

The chain has TRBV3-1 (or the pseudogene TRBV3-2) and TRBJ2-2; 7 bases fit TRBD2. V was pared by 4 bases and J by 4 bases, with 6 bases of the junction left unmatched. CDR3 length: 15 residues. Germline V CDR1 and CDR2: LGHDT, YNNKEL (reference sequence). The CDR3 is CASSPRLAVTGELFF. CDR3 DNA: TGTGCCAGCAGCCCCAGACTAGCTGTCACCGGGGAGCTGTTTTTT.

The chain links TRBV4-2 to TRBJ2-1; 7 nucleotides align to TRBD2. V lost 1 base, J lost 0 bases, and 12 bases stayed unmatched. The CDR3 totals 19 residues. CDR1 is LGHNA, CDR2 YNFKEQ, per germline. The CDR3 region is CASSQAPLGGSNSYNEQFF. The CDR3 nucleotides are TGTGCCAGCAGCCAAGCCCCCCTAGGCGGGAGTAACTCCTACAATGAGCAGTTCTTC.